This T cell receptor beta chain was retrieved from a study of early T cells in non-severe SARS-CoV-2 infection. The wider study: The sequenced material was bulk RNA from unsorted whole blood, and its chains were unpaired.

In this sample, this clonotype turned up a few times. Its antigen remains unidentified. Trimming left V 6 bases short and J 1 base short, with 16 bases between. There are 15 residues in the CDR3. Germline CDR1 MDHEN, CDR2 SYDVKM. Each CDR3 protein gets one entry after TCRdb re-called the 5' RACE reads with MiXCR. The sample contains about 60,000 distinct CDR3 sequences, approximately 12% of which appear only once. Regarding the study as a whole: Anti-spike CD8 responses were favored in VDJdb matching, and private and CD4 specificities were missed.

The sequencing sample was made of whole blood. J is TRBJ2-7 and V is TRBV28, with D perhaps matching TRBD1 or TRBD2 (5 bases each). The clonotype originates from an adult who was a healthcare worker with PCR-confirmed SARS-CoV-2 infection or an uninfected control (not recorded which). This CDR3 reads CASSRSGTLSYEQYF. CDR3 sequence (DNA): TGTGCCAGCAGCCGCTCTGGGACGTTATCCTACGAGCAGTACTTC.